A single T cell receptor beta chain is shown here with its context. Authors' processing steps: Amplifying reference gene primers gave estimates of nucleated cell counts. Measured with immunoSEQ multiplex PCR; TCRdb has only the in-frame clones, and not every one. That table furnishes V, J and clone size, whereas the DNA furnished D and trimming. Here the sample spans fewer than 200,000 clones, roughly 73% being singletons. These data are taken from a study of blood T cell repertoires in COVID-19. Study-level information: Both acute and convalescent COVID-19 samples were obtained from the United States, Italy and Spain. Nucleic acid was either cDNA or gDNA, and it came from T cells, B-cell-depleted T cells, or PBMCs.

J was trimmed by 0 bases and V by 0 bases; bases with no gene match: 9. Germline-derived CDR1 and CDR2 are SGHNT and YYREEE (reference sequence). CDR3 length equals 18 residues. The sequencing input was peripheral blood. The chain links TRBV5-4 to TRBJ1-3; 7 bases match TRBD1. This sequence was found in a man aged 65-85 years with acute or convalescent COVID-19. CDR3 loop: CASSLGRGDRNSGNTIYF. The DNA for the CDR3 is TGTGCCAGCAGCTTGGGCAGGGGGGACCGAAACTCTGGAAACACCATATATTTT. The full variable domain, rest sourced from reference TRBV5-4 and TRBJ1-3, is ETGVTQSPTHLIKTRGQQVTLRCSSQSGHNTVSWYQQALGQGPQFIFQYYREEENGRGNFPPRFSGLQFPNYSSELNVNALELDDSALYLCASSLGRGDRNSGNTIYFGEGSWLTVV.